The 5 T cell receptor beta chains listed next were all sequenced from one sample in a study of cytomegalovirus exposure and HLA in healthy donors listed by TCRdb under 2017. Library preparation used the immunoSEQ multiplex PCR assay. This is the immuneACCESS table as TCRdb keeps it, with only in-frame sequences that have V and J called. A part of the clones is gone; compared with another copy, unresolved V genes explain less than half, and the rest is unexplained. The sample records more than 250,000 clones, roughly nine tenths of which are singletons. Over 1% of the sample belongs to the ten largest clones. Sequenced: PBMCs. Receptors originate from a woman in her 30s in good health and CMV-seropositive.

This clone was counted once. This chain connects TRBV30 to TRBJ1-2; no firm D call. Germline assignment: CDR1 GTSNPN and CDR2 SVGIG (reference sequence). The V gene lost 0 bases and the J gene lost 0 bases, with 5 bases spanning the gap. This CDR3 region has 13 residues. The CDR3 spells CAWSVGANYGYTF. CDR3 sequence (DNA): TGTGCCTGGAGTGTCGGAGCTAACTATGGCTACACCTTC.

This rearrangement joins TRBV6-6 to TRBJ1-2, with D uncertain. The CDR3 sequence is 13 residues long. Germline assignment: CDR1 MNHNY and CDR2 SVGAGI (reference sequence). With 0 bases removed from V and 4 bases from J, the gap between germline ends came to 6 bases. Here the CDR3 DNA reads TGTGCCAGCAGTTACTCGACGGGCTATGGCTACACCTTC. This sequence encodes CASSYSTGYGYTF.

The chain uses TRBV27 and TRBJ1-2, with TRBD1 identical over 9 bases. This CDR3 has 16 residues. CDR1 and CDR2 (germline): MNHEY, SMNVEV (reference sequence). With 3 bases clipped from V and 4 bases from J, the junction kept 9 bases outside the gene matches. The CDR3 DNA reads TGTGCCAGCAGTTTTAAGGGACAGGGTACGGGCTATGGCTACACCTTC. The encoded protein is CASSFKGQGTGYGYTF.

The chain has TRBV9 and TRBJ1-2, with unresolved D. This CDR3 comprises 11 residues. In germline, CDR1 is SGDLS, CDR2 YYNGEE. V dropped 5 bases and J dropped 6 bases, with 8 bases sitting between them. The CDR3 spells CASRDLHGYTF. The CDR3 coding sequence is TGTGCCAGCAGAGATCTGCATGGCTACACCTTC.

The chain joins TRBV4-3 to TRBJ1-2, with 10 bases aligning to TRBD1. The CDR3 has 16 residues. V lost 6 bases, J lost 1 base, and 8 bases stayed unmatched. Looked up from germline, CDR1 is LGHNA and CDR2 is YSLEER. In DNA form, the CDR3 reads TGCGCCAGCAGACCTGTAGGACAGGGGGTTAACTATGGCTACACCTTC. It translates to CASRPVGQGVNYGYTF.